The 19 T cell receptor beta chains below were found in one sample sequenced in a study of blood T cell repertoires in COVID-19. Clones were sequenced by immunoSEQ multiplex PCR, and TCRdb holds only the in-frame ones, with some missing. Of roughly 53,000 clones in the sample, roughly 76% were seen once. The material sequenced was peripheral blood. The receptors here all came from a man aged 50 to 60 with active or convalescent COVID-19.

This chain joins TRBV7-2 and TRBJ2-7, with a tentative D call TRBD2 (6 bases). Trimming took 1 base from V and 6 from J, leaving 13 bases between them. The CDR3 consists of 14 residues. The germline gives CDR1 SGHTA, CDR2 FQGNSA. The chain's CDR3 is CASSLDGGQFEQYF. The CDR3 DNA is TGTGCCAGCAGCTTAGACGGAGGGCAGTTCGAGCAGTACTTC.

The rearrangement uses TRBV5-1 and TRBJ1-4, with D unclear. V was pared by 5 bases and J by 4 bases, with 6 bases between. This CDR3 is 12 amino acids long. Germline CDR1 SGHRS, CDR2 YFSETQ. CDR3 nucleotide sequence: TGCGCCAGCAGGCGGGATAATGAAAAACTGTTTTTT. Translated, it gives CASRRDNEKLFF.

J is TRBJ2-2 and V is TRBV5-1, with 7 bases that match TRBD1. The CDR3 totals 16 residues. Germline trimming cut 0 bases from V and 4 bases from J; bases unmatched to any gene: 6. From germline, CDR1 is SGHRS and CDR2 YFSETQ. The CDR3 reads CASSLEPGQPTGELFF. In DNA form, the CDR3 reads TGCGCCAGCAGCTTGGAACCGGGACAGCCCACCGGGGAGCTGTTTTTT.

CDR3 sequence reads: CASSPSGQLNTEAFF. In DNA form, the CDR3 reads TGTGCCAGCTCACCTTCGGGACAGCTTAACACTGAAGCTTTCTTT. The chain links TRBV18 to TRBJ1-1; 7 bases fit TRBD1. This CDR3 is 15 amino acids long. V shed 3 bases, J shed 2 bases, and the junction held 6 bases outside the gene matches. CDR1 and CDR2 from the germline V gene are KGHSH and LQKENI.

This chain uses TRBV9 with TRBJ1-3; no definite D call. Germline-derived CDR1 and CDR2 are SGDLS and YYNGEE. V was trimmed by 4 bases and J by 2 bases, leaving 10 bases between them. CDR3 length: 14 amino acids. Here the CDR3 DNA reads TGTGCCAGCAGCCAGTCCGTCCCTGGAAACACCATATATTTT. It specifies CASSQSVPGNTIYF. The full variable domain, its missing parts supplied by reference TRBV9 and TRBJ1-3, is DSGVTQTPKHLITATGQRVTLRCSPRSGDLSVYWYQQSLDQGLQFLIQYYNGEERAKGNILERFSAQQFPDLHSELNLSSLELGDSALYFCASSQSVPGNTIYFGEGSWLTVV.

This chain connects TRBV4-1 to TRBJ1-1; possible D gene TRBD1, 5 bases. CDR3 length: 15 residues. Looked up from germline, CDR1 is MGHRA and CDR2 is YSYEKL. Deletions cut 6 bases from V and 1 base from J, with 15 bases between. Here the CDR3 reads CASRGWGPRNTEAFF. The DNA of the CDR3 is TGCGCCAGCAGAGGGTGGGGCCCCCGGAACACTGAAGCTTTCTTT.

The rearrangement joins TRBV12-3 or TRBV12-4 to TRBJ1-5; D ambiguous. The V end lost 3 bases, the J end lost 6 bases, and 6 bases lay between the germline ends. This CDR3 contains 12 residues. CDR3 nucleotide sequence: TGTGCCAGCAGTTTTAACGGTCAGCCCCAGCATTTT. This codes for CASSFNGQPQHF.

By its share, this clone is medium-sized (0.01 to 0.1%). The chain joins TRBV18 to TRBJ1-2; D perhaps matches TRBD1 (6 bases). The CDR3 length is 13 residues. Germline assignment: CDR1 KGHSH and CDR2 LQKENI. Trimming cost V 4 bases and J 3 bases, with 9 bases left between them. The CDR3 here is CASSQDSDYGYTF. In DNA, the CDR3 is TGTGCCAGCTCACAGGACAGCGACTATGGCTACACCTTC. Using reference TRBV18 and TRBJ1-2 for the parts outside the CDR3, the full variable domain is NAGVMQNPRHLVRRRGQEARLRCSPMKGHSHVYWYRQLPEEGLKFMVYLQKENIIDESGMPKERFSAEFPKEGPSILRIQQVVRGDSAAYFCASSQDSDYGYTFGSGTRLTVV.

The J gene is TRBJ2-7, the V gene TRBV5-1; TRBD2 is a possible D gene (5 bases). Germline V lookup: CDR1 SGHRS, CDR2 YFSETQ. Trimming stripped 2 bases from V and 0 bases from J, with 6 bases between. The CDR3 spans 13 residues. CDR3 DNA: TGCGCCAGCAGCTTCCGGGACTCCTACGAGCAGTACTTC. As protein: CASSFRDSYEQYF.

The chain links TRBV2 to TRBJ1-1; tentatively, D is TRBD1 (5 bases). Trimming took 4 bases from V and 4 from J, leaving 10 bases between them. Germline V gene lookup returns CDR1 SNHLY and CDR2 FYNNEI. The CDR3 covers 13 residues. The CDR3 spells CASSGRDGTEAFF. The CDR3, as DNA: TGTGCCAGCAGTGGGCGGGACGGCACTGAAGCTTTCTTT.

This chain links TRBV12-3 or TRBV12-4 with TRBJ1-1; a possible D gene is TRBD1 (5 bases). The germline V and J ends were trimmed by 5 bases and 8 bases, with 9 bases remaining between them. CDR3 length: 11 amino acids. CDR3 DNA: TGTGCCAGCAGTGTAGACAGAGAAGCTTTCTTT. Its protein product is CASSVDREAFF.

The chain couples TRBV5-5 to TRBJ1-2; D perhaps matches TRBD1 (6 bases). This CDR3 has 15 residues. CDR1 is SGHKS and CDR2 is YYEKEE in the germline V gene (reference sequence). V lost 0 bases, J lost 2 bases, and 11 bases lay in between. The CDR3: CASSLVNQGNYGYTF. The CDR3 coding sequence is TGTGCCAGCAGCTTGGTTAATCAGGGGAACTATGGCTACACCTTC.

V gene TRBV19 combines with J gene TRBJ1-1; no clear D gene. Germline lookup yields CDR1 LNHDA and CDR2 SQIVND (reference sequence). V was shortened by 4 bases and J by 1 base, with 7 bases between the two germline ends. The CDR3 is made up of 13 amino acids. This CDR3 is CASSTNKNTEAFF. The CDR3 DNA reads TGTGCCAGTAGTACCAACAAGAACACTGAAGCTTTCTTT.

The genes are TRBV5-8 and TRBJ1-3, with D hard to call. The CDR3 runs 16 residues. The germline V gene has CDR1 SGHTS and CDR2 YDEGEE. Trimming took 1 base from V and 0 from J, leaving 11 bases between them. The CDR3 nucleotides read TGTGCCAGCAGCTTGTTTATTCGGAGCTCTGGAAACACCATATATTTT. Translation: CASSLFIRSSGNTIYF.

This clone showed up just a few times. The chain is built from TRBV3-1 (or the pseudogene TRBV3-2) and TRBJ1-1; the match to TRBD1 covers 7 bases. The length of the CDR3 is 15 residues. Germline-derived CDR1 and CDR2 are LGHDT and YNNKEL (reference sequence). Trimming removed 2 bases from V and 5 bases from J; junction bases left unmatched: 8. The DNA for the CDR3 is TGTGCCAGCAGCCAAAATGGGGAGACAGGGACTGAAGCTTTCTTT. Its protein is CASSQNGETGTEAFF.

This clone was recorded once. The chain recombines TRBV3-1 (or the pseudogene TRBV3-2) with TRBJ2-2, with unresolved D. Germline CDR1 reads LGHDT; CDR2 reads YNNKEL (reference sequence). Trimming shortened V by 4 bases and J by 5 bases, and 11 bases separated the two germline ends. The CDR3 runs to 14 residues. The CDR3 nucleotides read TGTGCCAGCAGCCCCTCTGTCGGGACCGGGGAGCTGTTTTTT. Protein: CASSPSVGTGELFF.

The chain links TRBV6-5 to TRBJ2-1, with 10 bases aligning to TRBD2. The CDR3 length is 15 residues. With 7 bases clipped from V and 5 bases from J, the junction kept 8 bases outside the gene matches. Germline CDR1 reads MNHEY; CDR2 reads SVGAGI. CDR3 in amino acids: CASTWTSGSHNEQFF. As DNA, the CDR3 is TGTGCCAGCACCTGGACTAGCGGATCCCACAATGAGCAGTTCTTC.

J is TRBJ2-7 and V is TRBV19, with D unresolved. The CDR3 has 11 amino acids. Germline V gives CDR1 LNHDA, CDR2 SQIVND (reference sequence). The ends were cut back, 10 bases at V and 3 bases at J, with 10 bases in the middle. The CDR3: CATSGGYEQYF. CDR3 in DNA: TGTGCCACCTCAGGTGGCTACGAGCAGTACTTC.

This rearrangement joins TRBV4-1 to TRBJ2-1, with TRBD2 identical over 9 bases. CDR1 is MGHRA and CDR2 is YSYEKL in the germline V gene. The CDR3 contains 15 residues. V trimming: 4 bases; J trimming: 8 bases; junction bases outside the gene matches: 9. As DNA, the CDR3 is TGCGCCAGCAGCCTCGGACTAGCGAGGGGAGATGAGCAGTTCTTC. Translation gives CASSLGLARGDEQFF.